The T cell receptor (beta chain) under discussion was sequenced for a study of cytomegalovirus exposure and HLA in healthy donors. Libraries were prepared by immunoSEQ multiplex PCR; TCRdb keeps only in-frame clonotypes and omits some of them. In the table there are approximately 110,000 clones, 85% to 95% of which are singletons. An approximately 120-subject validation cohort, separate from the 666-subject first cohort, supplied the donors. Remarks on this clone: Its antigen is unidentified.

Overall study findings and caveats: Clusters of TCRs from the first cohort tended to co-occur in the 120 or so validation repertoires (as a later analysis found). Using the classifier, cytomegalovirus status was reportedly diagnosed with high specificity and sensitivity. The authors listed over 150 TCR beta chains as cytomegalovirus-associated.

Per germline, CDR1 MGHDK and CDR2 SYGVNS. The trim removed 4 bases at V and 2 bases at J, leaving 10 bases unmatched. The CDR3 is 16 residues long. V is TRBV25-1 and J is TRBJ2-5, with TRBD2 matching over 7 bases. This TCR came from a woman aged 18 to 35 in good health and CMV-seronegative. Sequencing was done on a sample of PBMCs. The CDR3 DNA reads TGTGCCAGCAGTGCTGGCCCGGGGAGGGGACAAGAGACCCAGTACTTC. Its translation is CASSAGPGRGQETQYF.